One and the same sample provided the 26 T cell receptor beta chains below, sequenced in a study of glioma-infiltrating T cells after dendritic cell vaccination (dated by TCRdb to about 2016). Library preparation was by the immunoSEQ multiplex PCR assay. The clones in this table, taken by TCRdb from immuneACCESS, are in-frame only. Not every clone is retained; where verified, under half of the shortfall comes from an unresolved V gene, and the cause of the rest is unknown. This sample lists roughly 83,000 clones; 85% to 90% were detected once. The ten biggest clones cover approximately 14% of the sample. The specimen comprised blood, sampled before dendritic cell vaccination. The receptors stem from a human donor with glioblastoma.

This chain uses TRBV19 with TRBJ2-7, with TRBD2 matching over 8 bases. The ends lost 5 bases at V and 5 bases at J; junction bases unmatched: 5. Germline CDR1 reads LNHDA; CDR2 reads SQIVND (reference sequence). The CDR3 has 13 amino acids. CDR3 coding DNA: TGTGCCAGTAGTTCGGGACTAGGAGACGAGCAGTACTTC. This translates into CASSSGLGDEQYF.

CDR3 coding DNA: TGTGCCAGCAGCTCTGCGATAGCGGGGGCCAACTACGAGCAGTACTTC. Its translation: CASSSAIAGANYEQYF. The chain carries TRBV6-6 and TRBJ2-5; 9 nucleotides align to TRBD2. The J call may be faulty, since TRBJ2-7 better matches the DNA end. Germline CDR1 is MNHNY and CDR2 is SVGAGI (reference sequence). The CDR3 length is 16 residues.

CDR3 coding DNA: TGTGCCAGCACCGATCGACAGGGGGCGGCAGATACGCAGTATTTT. Encoded protein: CASTDRQGAADTQYF. V usage is TRBV7-8 and J usage is TRBJ2-3; 10 nucleotides agree with TRBD1. The CDR3 runs 15 residues. With V trimmed by 7 bases and J by 4 bases, 8 bases remained unmatched. Germline V gene sequence: CDR1 SGHVS, CDR2 FQNEAQ.

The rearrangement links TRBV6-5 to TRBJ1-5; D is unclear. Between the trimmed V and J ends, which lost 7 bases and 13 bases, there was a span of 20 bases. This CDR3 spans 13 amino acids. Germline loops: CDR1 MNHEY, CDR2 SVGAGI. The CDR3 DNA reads TGTGCCAGCAAGGGCCCCGGGGAATCTGTTCAGCATTTT. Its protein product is CASKGPGESVQHF.

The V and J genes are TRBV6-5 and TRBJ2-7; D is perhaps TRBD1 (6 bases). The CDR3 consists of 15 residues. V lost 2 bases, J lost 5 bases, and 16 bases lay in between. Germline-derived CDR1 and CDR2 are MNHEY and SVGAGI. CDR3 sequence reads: CASSYNGQGSNEQYF. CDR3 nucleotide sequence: TGTGCCAGCAGTTACAACGGTCAGGGGTCTAACGAGCAGTACTTC.

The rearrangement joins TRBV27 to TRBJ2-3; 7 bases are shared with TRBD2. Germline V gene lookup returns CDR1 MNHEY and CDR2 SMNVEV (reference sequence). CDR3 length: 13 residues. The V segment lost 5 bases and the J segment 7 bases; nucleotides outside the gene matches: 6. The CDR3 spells CASSSLAVNTQYF. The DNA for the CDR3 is TGTGCCAGCAGTAGCCTAGCGGTGAATACGCAGTATTTT.

CDR3 in amino acids: CASSIPFRTGEDQPQHF. The CDR3 DNA is TGTGCCAGTAGTATTCCATTTCGGACAGGGGAGGATCAGCCCCAGCATTTT. The J gene is TRBJ1-5, the V gene TRBV19; TRBD1 aligns across 9 bases. The V gene's germline CDR1 is LNHDA and CDR2 SQIVND (reference sequence). The CDR3 runs 17 residues. V dropped 3 bases and J dropped 5; count of bases not matched to a gene: 11.

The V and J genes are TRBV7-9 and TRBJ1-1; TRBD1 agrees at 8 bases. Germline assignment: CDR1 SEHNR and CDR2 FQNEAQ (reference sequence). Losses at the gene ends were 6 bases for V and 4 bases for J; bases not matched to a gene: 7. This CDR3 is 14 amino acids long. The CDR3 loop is CASRSRDRSTEAFF. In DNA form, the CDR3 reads TGTGCCAGCAGGTCCCGGGACAGGAGCACTGAAGCTTTCTTT.

CDR3 amino acids: CASSLEWAQPQHF. In DNA form, the CDR3 reads TGTGCCAGCAGCTTAGAATGGGCACAGCCCCAGCATTTT. The rearrangement joins TRBV7-2 to TRBJ1-5; D remains ambiguous. Between the trimmed V and J ends, which lost 1 base and 7 bases, there was a span of 8 bases. This CDR3 comprises 13 residues. Germline values: CDR1 SGHTA, CDR2 FQGNSA.

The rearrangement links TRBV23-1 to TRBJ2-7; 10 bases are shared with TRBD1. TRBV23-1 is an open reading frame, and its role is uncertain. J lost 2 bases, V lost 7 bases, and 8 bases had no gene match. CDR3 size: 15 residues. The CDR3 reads CASTPMDRGTYEQYF. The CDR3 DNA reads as TGCGCCAGCACCCCAATGGACAGGGGGACCTACGAGCAGTACTTC.

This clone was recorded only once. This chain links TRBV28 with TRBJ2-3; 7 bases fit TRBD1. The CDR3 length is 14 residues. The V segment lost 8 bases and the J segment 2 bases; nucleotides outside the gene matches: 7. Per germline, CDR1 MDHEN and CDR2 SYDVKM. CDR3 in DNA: TGTGCCAGCCACCAGGGGGTGTCCACAGATACGCAGTATTTT. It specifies CASHQGVSTDTQYF. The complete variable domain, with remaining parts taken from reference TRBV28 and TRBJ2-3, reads DVKVTQSSRYLVKRTGEKVFLECVQDMDHENMFWYRQDPGLGLRLIYFSYDVKMKEKGDIPEGYSVSREKKERFSLILESASTNQTSMYLCASHQGVSTDTQYFGPGTRLTVL.

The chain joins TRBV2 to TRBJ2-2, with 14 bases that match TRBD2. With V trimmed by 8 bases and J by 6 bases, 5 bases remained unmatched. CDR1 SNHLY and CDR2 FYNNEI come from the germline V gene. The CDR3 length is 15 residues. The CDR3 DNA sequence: TGTGCCAGCGCCGGGACTAGCGGGAGCGCCGGGGAGCTGTTTTTT. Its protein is CASAGTSGSAGELFF. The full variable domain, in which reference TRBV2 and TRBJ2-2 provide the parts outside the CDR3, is EPEVTQTPSHQVTQMGQEVILRCVPISNHLYFYWYRQILGQKVEFLVSFYNNEISEKSEIFDDQFSVERPDGSNFTLKIRSTKLEDSAMYFCASAGTSGSAGELFFGEGSRLTVL.

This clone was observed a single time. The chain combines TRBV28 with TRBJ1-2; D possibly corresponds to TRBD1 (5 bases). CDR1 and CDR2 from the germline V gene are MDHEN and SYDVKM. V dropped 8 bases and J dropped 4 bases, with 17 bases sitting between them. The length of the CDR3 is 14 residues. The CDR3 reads CASLEAGQGYGYTF. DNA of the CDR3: TGTGCCAGCCTCGAGGCAGGGCAGGGCTATGGCTACACCTTC.

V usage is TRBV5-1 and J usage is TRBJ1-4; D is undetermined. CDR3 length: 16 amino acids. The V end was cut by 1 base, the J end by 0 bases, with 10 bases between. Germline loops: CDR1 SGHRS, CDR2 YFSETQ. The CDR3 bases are TGCGCCAGCAGCTTGTCTTCCCTTGCAACTAATGAAAAACTGTTTTTT. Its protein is CASSLSSLATNEKLFF.

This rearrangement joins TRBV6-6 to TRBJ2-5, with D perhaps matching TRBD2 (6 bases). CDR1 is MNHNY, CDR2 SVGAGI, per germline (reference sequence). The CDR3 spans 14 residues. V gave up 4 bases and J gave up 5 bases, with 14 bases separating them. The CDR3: CASSLGEGRETQYF. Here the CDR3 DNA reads TGTGCCAGCAGTTTGGGCGAGGGGAGGGAGACCCAGTACTTC.

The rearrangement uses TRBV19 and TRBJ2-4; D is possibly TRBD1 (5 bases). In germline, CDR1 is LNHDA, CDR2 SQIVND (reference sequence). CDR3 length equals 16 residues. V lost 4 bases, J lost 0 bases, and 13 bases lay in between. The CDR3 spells CASSTRQSLAKNIQYF. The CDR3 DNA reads TGTGCCAGTAGTACGAGACAGAGCCTAGCCAAAAACATTCAGTACTTC.

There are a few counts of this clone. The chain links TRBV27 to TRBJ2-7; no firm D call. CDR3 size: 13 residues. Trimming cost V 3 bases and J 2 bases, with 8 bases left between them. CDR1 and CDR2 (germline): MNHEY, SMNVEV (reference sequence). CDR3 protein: CASSLHGAYEQYF. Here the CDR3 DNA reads TGTGCCAGCAGTTTGCACGGTGCCTACGAGCAGTACTTC.

The CDR3 DNA reads TGTGCCAGCAGCCCCACCGGGACAGGGGGCTTCGCTGAAGCTTTCTTT. It codes for CASSPTGTGGFAEAFF. The chain uses TRBV9 and TRBJ1-1; 12 bases align to TRBD1. Germline V gene data show CDR1 as SGDLS and CDR2 as YYNGEE. CDR3 length: 16 amino acids. Losses at the gene ends were 4 bases for V and 6 bases for J; bases not matched to a gene: 10. Full variable domain (missing parts from reference TRBV9 and TRBJ1-1): DSGVTQTPKHLITATGQRVTLRCSPRSGDLSVYWYQQSLDQGLQFLIQYYNGEERAKGNILERFSAQQFPDLHSELNLSSLELGDSALYFCASSPTGTGGFAEAFFGQGTRLTVV.

The CDR3 reads CASSIKAQGANTYEQYF. In DNA form, the CDR3 reads TGTGCCAGTAGTATAAAGGCACAGGGGGCAAACACCTACGAGCAGTACTTC. The chain joins TRBV19 to TRBJ2-7, with 9 bases matching TRBD1. Looked up from germline, CDR1 is LNHDA and CDR2 is SQIVND (reference sequence). The CDR3 has 17 residues. Germline trimming cut 2 bases from V and 2 bases from J; bases unmatched to any gene: 10.

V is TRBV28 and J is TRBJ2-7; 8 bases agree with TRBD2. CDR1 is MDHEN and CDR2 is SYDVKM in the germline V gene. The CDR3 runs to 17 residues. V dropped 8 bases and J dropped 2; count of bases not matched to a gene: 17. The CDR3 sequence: CASFPGTLAGLTYEQYF. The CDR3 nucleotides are TGTGCCAGCTTTCCCGGCACCCTAGCGGGTTTGACCTACGAGCAGTACTTC.

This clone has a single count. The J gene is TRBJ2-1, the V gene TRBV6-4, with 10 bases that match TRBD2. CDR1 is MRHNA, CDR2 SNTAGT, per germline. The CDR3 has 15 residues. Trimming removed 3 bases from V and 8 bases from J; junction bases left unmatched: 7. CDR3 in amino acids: CASSEASGSRHEQFF. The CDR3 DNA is TGTGCCAGCAGTGAGGCTAGCGGGAGTAGGCATGAGCAGTTCTTC.

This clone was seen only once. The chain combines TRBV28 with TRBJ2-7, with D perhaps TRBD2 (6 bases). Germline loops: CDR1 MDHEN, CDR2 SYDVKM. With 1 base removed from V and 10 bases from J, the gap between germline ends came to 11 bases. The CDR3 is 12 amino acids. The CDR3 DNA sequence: TGTGCCAGCAGTTTATCTAGCGTAGAACAGTACTTC. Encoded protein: CASSLSSVEQYF. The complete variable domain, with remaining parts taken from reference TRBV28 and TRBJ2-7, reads DVKVTQSSRYLVKRTGEKVFLECVQDMDHENMFWYRQDPGLGLRLIYFSYDVKMKEKGDIPEGYSVSREKKERFSLILESASTNQTSMYLCASSLSSVEQYFGPGTRLTVT.

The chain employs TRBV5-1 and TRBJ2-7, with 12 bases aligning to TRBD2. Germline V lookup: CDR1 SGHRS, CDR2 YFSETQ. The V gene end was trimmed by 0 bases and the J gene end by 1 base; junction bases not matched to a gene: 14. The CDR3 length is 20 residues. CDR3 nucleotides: TGCGCCAGCAGCTTGGTTGGTTTTTTTGCTAGCGGGAGGGGATCCTACGAGCAGTACTTC. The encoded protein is CASSLVGFFASGRGSYEQYF. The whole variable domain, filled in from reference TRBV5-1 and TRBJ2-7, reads KAGVTQTPRYLIKTRGQQVTLSCSPISGHRSVSWYQQTPGQGLQFLFEYFSETQRNKGNFPGRFSGRQFSNSRSEMNVSTLELGDSALYLCASSLVGFFASGRGSYEQYFGPGTRLTVT.

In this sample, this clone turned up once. The CDR3: CASRDSGRGDTQYF. In DNA, the CDR3 is TGTGCCAGCAGAGATAGCGGGAGGGGAGATACGCAGTATTTT. The gene calls are TRBV28 and TRBJ2-3; 11 bases are a match to TRBD2. Germline CDR1 MDHEN, CDR2 SYDVKM. This CDR3 has 14 residues. V was clipped by 6 bases and J by 5 bases; unmatched bases: 4.

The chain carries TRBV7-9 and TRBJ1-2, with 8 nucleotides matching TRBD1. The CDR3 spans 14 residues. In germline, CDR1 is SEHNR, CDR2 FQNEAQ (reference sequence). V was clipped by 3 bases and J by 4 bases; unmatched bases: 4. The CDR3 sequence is CASSLAGGGYGYTF. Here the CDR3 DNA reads TGTGCCAGCAGCTTGGCAGGGGGCGGCTATGGCTACACCTTC.

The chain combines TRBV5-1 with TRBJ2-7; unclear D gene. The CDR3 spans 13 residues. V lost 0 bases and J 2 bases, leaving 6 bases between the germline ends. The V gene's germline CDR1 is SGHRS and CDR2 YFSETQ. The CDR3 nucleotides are TGCGCCAGCAGCTTGGACGGAGCCTACGAGCAGTACTTC. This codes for CASSLDGAYEQYF.